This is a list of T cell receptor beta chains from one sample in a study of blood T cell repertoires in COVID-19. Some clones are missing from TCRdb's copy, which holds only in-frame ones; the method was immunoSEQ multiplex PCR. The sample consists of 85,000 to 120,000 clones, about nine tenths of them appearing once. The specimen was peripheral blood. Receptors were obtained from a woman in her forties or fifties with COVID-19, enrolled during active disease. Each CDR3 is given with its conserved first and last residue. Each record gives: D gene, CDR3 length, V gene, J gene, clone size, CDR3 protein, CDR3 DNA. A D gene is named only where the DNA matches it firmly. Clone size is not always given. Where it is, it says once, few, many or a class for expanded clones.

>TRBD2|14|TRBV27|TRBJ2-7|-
CASQTSGDYYEQYF
TGTGCCAGCCAAACTAGCGGGGATTACTACGAGCAGTACTTC
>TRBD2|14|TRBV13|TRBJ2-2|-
CASSFGTSAGELFF
TGTGCCAGCAGCTTCGGGACTAGCGCCGGGGAGCTGTTTTTT
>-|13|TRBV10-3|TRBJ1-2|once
CAMTGNINYGYTF
TGTGCCATGACAGGCAATATTAACTATGGCTACACCTTC
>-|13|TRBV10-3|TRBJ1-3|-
CAIGTSSGNTIYF
TGTGCCATAGGGACATCCTCTGGAAACACCATATATTTT
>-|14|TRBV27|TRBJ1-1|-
CASSSRQLNTEAFF
TGTGCCAGCAGTTCTCGACAGTTGAACACTGAAGCTTTCTTT
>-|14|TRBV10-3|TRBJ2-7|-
CAASAQGNTYEQYF
TGTGCCGCCTCCGCCCAGGGGAATACCTACGAGCAGTACTTC
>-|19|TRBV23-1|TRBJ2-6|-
CASSQWAGRLTSGANVLTF
TGCGCCAGCAGTCAATGGGCAGGCCGCCTAACCTCTGGGGCCAACGTCCTGACTTTC
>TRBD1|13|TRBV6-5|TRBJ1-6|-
CASDRANYSPLHF
TGTGCCAGCGACAGGGCTAATTATTCACCCCTCCACTTT
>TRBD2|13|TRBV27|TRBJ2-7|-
CASSETSGYEQYF
TGTGCCAGCAGTGAGACTAGCGGCTACGAGCAGTACTTC
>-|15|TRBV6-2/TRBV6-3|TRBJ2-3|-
CASSLAGADADTQYF
TGTGCCAGCAGCCTCGCAGGCGCTGATGCAGATACGCAGTATTTT